The following is a T cell receptor (beta chain) sequence with its context. Its target is unknown. V was shortened by 0 bases and J by 5 bases, with 8 bases between the two germline ends. CDR3 length: 13 residues. CDR1 is LGHNA, CDR2 YNFKEQ, per germline. Via MiXCR, TCRdb re-called the RACE reads, giving one row per CDR3 protein. The table records around 130,000 distinct CDR3 sequences, 10% to 12% of them present only once. The sample comes from a study of human T cells and chemical hapten exposure. At the level of the study: 2% DPC applied to a roughly 2 cm by roughly 2 cm arm area sensitized donors.

Time point denoted: patch test 3, about 24 weeks after DPC sensitization. This sample's treatment: therapeutic diphenylcyclopropenone sensitization with weekly scalp DPC. General observations from the study: In comparison with controls, expanded TCRs gave rise to a significantly larger number of large CDR3 similarity clusters.

The V gene is TRBV4-2, the J gene TRBJ2-7; D ambiguous. This material consisted of whole blood, taken in connection with sensitization to the hapten diphenylcyclopropenone (DPC). This sequence was found in a woman aged 45-60 years with alopecia areata. Some clones in this sample may be carry-over from other donors' samples. CDR3 loop: CASSQDGRDEQYF. The CDR3 DNA sequence: TGTGCCAGCAGCCAAGATGGCCGCGACGAGCAGTACTTC.